The 7 T cell receptor beta chains presented below share a single source sample, sequenced in a study of T cells in Graves' hyperthyroidism and ophthalmopathy (dated by TCRdb to between 2018 and 2021). Receptors were amplified or captured by multiplex PCR. The reads were generated on an Illumina HiSeq 2000. TCR beta CDR3 regions were amplified from RNA transcripts. The first round of RT-PCR for the TCR CDR3 was performed with the HTBI primer set and the Qiagen OneStep RT-PCR kit. TCRdb reran the public reads through fastp at Q25 and MiXCR, keeping productive beta chains. For every CDR3 protein sequence, its rows merge into one entry that carries the most common genes and DNA. The sample includes about 640,000 distinct CDR3 sequences, with roughly 20% observed a single time. The leading ten clones occupy under 35% of the sample. Sequenced material: blood. The receptors were gathered from a man aged 30 to 45 with Graves' ophthalmopathy.

This clonotype has only a few counts. A read error is likely, as this CDR3 ends without the conserved phenylalanine or tryptophan. The chain uses TRBV15 and TRBJ2-7; maybe TRBD1 (6 bases). Germline loops: CDR1 LNHNV, CDR2 YYDKDF (reference sequence). The CDR3 sequence is 14 residues long. Here the CDR3 reads CATSGDRSSYEQYY. The CDR3 DNA reads TGTGCCACCAGCGGAGACAGGAGCTCCTACGAGCAGTACTAC.

About this clonotype itself: A read error may be the cause here, since a much bigger clone is one base away. The J gene is TRBJ2-5, the V gene TRBV2; no reliable D call. Germline-derived CDR1 and CDR2 are SNHLY and FYNNEI. The CDR3 is 15 residues long. V lost 3 bases to trimming and J lost 1 base, with 12 bases between them. The CDR3 here is CASSDSVTTQETQYF. For the CDR3, the DNA is TGTGCCAGCAGTGATAGTGTGACCACCCAAGAGACCCAGTACTTC.

Only a few counts were recorded for this clonotype. V and J are TRBV9 and TRBJ2-2; D ambiguous. V lost 0 bases to trimming and J lost 5 bases, with 11 bases between them. Per the germline V gene, CDR1 is SGDLS and CDR2 is YYNGEE. The CDR3 has 15 amino acids. The CDR3 DNA is TGTGCCAGCAGCGTAGATGGCATCGGGACCGGGGAGCTGTTTTTT. Encoded protein: CASSVDGIGTGELFF. Based on the CDR3 plus reference TRBV9 and TRBJ2-2, the full variable domain is DSGVTQTPKHLITATGQRVTLRCSPRSGDLSVYWYQQSLDQGLQFLIQYYNGEERAKGNILERFSAQQFPDLHSELNLSSLELGDSALYFCASSVDGIGTGELFFGEGSRLTVL.

This clonotype has a handful of counts. The rearrangement uses TRBV30 and TRBJ1-1; D may be TRBD1 (5 bases). Germline V CDR1 and CDR2: GTSNPN, SVGIG (reference sequence). Trimming left V 0 bases short and J 0 bases short, with 8 bases between. This CDR3 spans 14 amino acids. Here the CDR3 DNA reads TGTGCCTGGAGTGTACAGGAGATGAACACTGAAGCTTTCTTT. Encoded protein: CAWSVQEMNTEAFF.

The genes are TRBV30 and TRBJ2-1; tentative D call: TRBD1 (7 bases). V lost 0 bases, J lost 5 bases, and 20 bases lay in between. This CDR3 is built from 17 residues. Germline V CDR1 and CDR2: GTSNPN, SVGIG (reference sequence). This CDR3 is CAWSVPVYQGGNNEQFF. The CDR3 region has the DNA TGTGCCTGGAGTGTTCCCGTGTACCAGGGGGGTAACAATGAGCAGTTCTTC.

To note about this clonotype: Since a much larger clone is just one base distant, this may be a read error. The chain is built from TRBV12-3 or TRBV12-4 and TRBJ2-1; TRBD2 matches 8 bases. The CDR3 has 14 residues. CDR3 protein: CASRSGGRYSEQFF. The CDR3 nucleotides are TGTGCCAGCCGTTCGGGAGGGCGTTACAGTGAGCAGTTCTTC.

This chain connects TRBV4-3 to TRBJ1-5, with 8 bases lining up with TRBD1. Germline CDR1 and CDR2: LGHNA and YSLEER. Trimming took 4 bases from V and 2 from J; bases not matched to a gene: 4. CDR3 length: 15 residues. CDR3 DNA sequence: TGCGCCAGCAGCCGACAGGGGTCTGGCAATCAGCCCCAGCATTTT. Its translation: CASSRQGSGNQPQHF.